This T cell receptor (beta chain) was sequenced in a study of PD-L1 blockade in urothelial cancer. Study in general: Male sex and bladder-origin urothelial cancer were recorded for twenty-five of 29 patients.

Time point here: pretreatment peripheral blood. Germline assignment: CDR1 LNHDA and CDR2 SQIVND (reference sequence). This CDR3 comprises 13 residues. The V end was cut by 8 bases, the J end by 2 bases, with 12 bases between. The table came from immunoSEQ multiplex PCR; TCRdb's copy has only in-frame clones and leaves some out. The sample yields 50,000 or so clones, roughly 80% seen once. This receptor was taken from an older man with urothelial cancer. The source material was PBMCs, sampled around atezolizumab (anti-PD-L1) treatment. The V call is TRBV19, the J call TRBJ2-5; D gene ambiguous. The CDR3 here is CASGPREQETQYF. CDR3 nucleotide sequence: TGTGCCAGTGGGCCCCGCGAACAAGAGACCCAGTACTTC.